These T cell receptor beta chains were read from a single sample in a study of blood T cell repertoires in COVID-19. Repertoires were generated with immunoSEQ multiplex PCR, while TCRdb's copy carries only in-frame clones and drops some. The sample has around 300,000 clones; 80% to 90% are singletons. The sample was PBMCs or T cells enriched from blood (not recorded which). These receptors were obtained from a woman younger than 30 who had recovered from COVID-19. Each CDR3 is given with its conserved first and last residue. A D gene is named only where the DNA matches it firmly. Size values are once, few and many counts, or a class for expanded clones, and some rows have none.

CDR3aa: CASSNPGRVGPQHF; CDR3nt: TGTGCCAGCAGTAACCCAGGGCGTGTGGGGCCCCAGCATTTT; j_gene: TRBJ1-5; v_gene: TRBV28; d_gene: NA; abundance: NA
CDR3aa: CASSLTGTKETQYF; CDR3nt: TGTGCCAGCAGCTTAACCGGGACTAAAGAGACCCAGTACTTC; j_gene: TRBJ2-5; v_gene: TRBV7-9; d_gene: TRBD2; abundance: NA
CDR3aa: CAGMGRAYEQYF; CDR3nt: TGTGCCGGGATGGGCAGGGCCTACGAGCAGTACTTC; j_gene: TRBJ2-7; v_gene: TRBV6-4; d_gene: NA; abundance: NA
CDR3aa: CASSRGGAEAFF; CDR3nt: TGTGCCAGCAGCCGAGGGGGGGCTGAAGCTTTCTTT; j_gene: TRBJ1-1; v_gene: TRBV3-1/TRBV3-2; d_gene: NA; abundance: NA
CDR3aa: CASSFERLAGEETQYF; CDR3nt: TGTGCCAGCAGCTTCGAGCGACTAGCGGGGGAAGAGACCCAGTACTTC; j_gene: TRBJ2-5; v_gene: TRBV7-8; d_gene: TRBD2; abundance: NA
CDR3aa: CASRPELNTGELFF; CDR3nt: TGTGCCAGCAGGCCCGAGTTGAACACCGGGGAGCTGTTTTTT; j_gene: TRBJ2-2; v_gene: TRBV6-6; d_gene: NA; abundance: few
CDR3aa: CASSFIHALRDQPQHF; CDR3nt: TGTGCCAGCAGTTTTATTCACGCGCTCCGGGATCAGCCCCAGCATTTT; j_gene: TRBJ1-5; v_gene: TRBV27; d_gene: NA; abundance: once
CDR3aa: CASSSDRPRYF; CDR3nt: TGTGCCAGCAGTTCGGACAGGCCGAGGTACTTC; j_gene: TRBJ2-7; v_gene: TRBV28; d_gene: TRBD1; abundance: NA
CDR3aa: CATRTGGQSEAFF; CDR3nt: TGTGCCACTCGCACAGGGGGACAGAGTGAAGCTTTCTTT; j_gene: TRBJ1-1; v_gene: TRBV12-3/TRBV12-4; d_gene: TRBD1; abundance: NA
CDR3aa: CASSVDLANEKLFF; CDR3nt: TGTGCCAGCAGCGTAGACCTGGCCAATGAAAAACTGTTTTTT; j_gene: TRBJ1-4; v_gene: TRBV9; d_gene: NA; abundance: NA
CDR3aa: CASSYSIGDTEAFF; CDR3nt: TGTGCCAGCAGTTACTCGATCGGGGACACTGAAGCTTTCTTT; j_gene: TRBJ1-1; v_gene: TRBV6-5; d_gene: NA; abundance: NA
CDR3aa: CASNRQGAYEQYF; CDR3nt: TGTGCCAGCAACCGACAGGGGGCCTACGAGCAGTACTTC; j_gene: TRBJ2-7; v_gene: TRBV6-5; d_gene: TRBD1; abundance: NA
CDR3aa: CASSQDSSYNSPLHF; CDR3nt: TGTGCCAGCAGTCAGGACAGTTCCTATAATTCACCCCTCCACTTT; j_gene: TRBJ1-6; v_gene: TRBV6-5; d_gene: NA; abundance: NA
CDR3aa: CASSQTGAEAFF; CDR3nt: TGTGCCAGCAGCCAAACAGGGGCTGAAGCTTTCTTT; j_gene: TRBJ1-1; v_gene: TRBV5-4; d_gene: TRBD1; abundance: NA
CDR3aa: CATSDPRGGHNEQFF; CDR3nt: TGTGCCACCAGTGACCCGCGGGGGGGCCACAATGAGCAGTTCTTC; j_gene: TRBJ2-1; v_gene: TRBV24-1; d_gene: TRBD2; abundance: NA
CDR3aa: CASTITSGQPQHF; CDR3nt: TGTGCCAGCACCATTACGTCAGGGCAGCCCCAGCATTTT; j_gene: TRBJ1-5; v_gene: TRBV6-5; d_gene: NA; abundance: NA
CDR3aa: CASSPGVSSYEQYF; CDR3nt: TGCGCCAGCAGCCCCGGGGTTAGCTCCTACGAGCAGTACTTC; j_gene: TRBJ2-7; v_gene: TRBV10-2; d_gene: NA; abundance: NA
CDR3aa: CASSPGTGEAAGYTF; CDR3nt: TGCGCCAGCAGCCCGGGGACAGGGGAAGCTGCTGGCTACACCTTC; j_gene: TRBJ1-2; v_gene: TRBV5-1; d_gene: TRBD1; abundance: NA
CDR3aa: CASSLYRDVHTEAFF; CDR3nt: TGTGCCAGCAGCCTATACAGGGATGTACACACTGAAGCTTTCTTT; j_gene: TRBJ1-1; v_gene: TRBV7-9; d_gene: NA; abundance: NA
CDR3aa: CASRGLAGHPQETQYF; CDR3nt: TGCGCCAGCAGGGGACTAGCGGGGCACCCTCAAGAGACCCAGTACTTC; j_gene: TRBJ2-5; v_gene: TRBV5-1; d_gene: TRBD2; abundance: NA
CDR3aa: CASSLTGLEAFF; CDR3nt: TGTGCCAGCAGCTTGACAGGGTTAGAAGCTTTCTTT; j_gene: TRBJ1-1; v_gene: TRBV11-2; d_gene: TRBD1; abundance: NA
CDR3aa: CSVRQGANYGYTF; CDR3nt: TGCAGCGTTCGACAGGGGGCGAACTATGGCTACACCTTC; j_gene: TRBJ1-2; v_gene: TRBV29-1; d_gene: TRBD1; abundance: NA